This T cell receptor beta chain appears in the sequencing data of a study of identical twins. This CDR3 is built from 13 residues. The V end was cut by 2 bases, the J end by 7 bases, with 11 bases between. Germline CDR1 reads GTSNPN; CDR2 reads SVGIG (reference sequence). TCRdb re-called the 5' RACE reads through MiXCR, storing one row per CDR3 protein. The sample lists 400,000 to 550,000 distinct CDR3 sequences; 22% were seen once. The same data also went into a second study, on T cells expressing NK-cell markers. As that study records: Of the CD8+ T cells in over five donors, roughly 1.0-7.5% belonged to dominant NKG2C+ clonotypes.

This TCR was recovered from a woman between 18 and 30 years old in good health. This sequence joins TRBV30 and TRBJ1-4, with D perhaps matching TRBD1 (6 bases). The sample comprised CD4+ T cells sorted from blood. The CDR3 DNA follows: TGTGCCTGGAGTTTACAGGGAAGTGAAAAACTGTTTTTT. Residues: CAWSLQGSEKLFF.